The 17 T cell receptor beta chains below all came from one sample that was sequenced in a study. Method: immunoSEQ multiplex PCR; TCRdb's copy keeps in-frame clones and lacks some. The data contain 60,000 to 75,000 clones, over 85% of them singletons. The source material was PBMCs. Receptors originate from a man aged 40-50 years with rheumatoid arthritis.

By share of the sample, this clone is medium-sized. This chain joins TRBV6-2 or TRBV6-3 and TRBJ2-3; D is undetermined. CDR1 and CDR2 (germline): MNHEY, SVGEGT. This CDR3 is 14 amino acids long. V was shortened by 6 bases and J by 4 bases, with 14 bases between the two germline ends. CDR3 in DNA: TGTGCCAGCAGCCTCGTTCGGGTTCCAGATACGCAGTATTTT. Its protein is CASSLVRVPDTQYF.

The J gene is TRBJ2-7, the V gene TRBV6-2 or TRBV6-3, with unresolved D. In germline, CDR1 is MNHEY, CDR2 SVGEGT. CDR3 length equals 12 residues. V was trimmed by 6 bases and J by 2 bases, leaving 8 bases between them. In DNA, the CDR3 is TGTGCCAGCAGCCACGCAACCTACGAGCAGTACTTC. This codes for CASSHATYEQYF.

In this sample, this clone turned up once. This CDR3 is CATSKEVGGPYNEQFF. The CDR3 nucleotides are TGTGCCACCAGCAAAGAAGTTGGGGGACCCTACAATGAGCAGTTCTTC. The rearrangement joins TRBV15 to TRBJ2-1, with D perhaps given as TRBD1 or TRBD2 (5 bases each). V was cut by 4 bases and J by 2 bases, with 15 bases left in between. This CDR3 has 16 amino acids. Germline CDR1 reads LNHNV; CDR2 reads YYDKDF (reference sequence).

V and J are TRBV6-1 and TRBJ1-5; D not certain. The length of the CDR3 is 16 residues. V lost 3 bases and J 2 bases, leaving 14 bases between the germline ends. Germline V gene sequence: CDR1 MNHNS, CDR2 SASEGT. CDR3 DNA: TGTGCCAGCAGTGACAGTCTCACGTTTGGCAATCAGCCCCAGCATTTT. It translates to CASSDSLTFGNQPQHF.

The V gene is TRBV30, the J gene TRBJ2-1, with D uncertain. Trimming shortened V by 3 bases and J by 0 bases, and 12 bases separated the two germline ends. The CDR3 runs 15 residues. The germline gives CDR1 GTSNPN, CDR2 SVGIG (reference sequence). CDR3 nucleotide sequence: TGTGCCTGGAGCGGTTACTGGAGCTCCTACAATGAGCAGTTCTTC. This encodes CAWSGYWSSYNEQFF.

The gene calls are TRBV19 and TRBJ2-2; maybe TRBD2 (6 bases). Germline CDR1 and CDR2: LNHDA and SQIVND (reference sequence). V dropped 9 bases and J dropped 5 bases, with 16 bases sitting between them. This CDR3 region has 14 residues. CDR3 nucleotides: TGTGCCAGCCTTGGGGGGACCAGAACCGGGGAGCTGTTTTTT. This codes for CASLGGTRTGELFF. The full variable domain, rest sourced from reference TRBV19 and TRBJ2-2, is DGGITQSPKYLFRKEGQNVTLSCEQNLNHDAMYWYRQDPGQGLRLIYYSQIVNDFQKGDIAEGYSVSREKKESFPLTVTSAQKNPTAFYLCASLGGTRTGELFFGEGSRLTVL.

V is TRBV11-2 and J is TRBJ1-2, with D maybe TRBD1 (5 bases). V lost 5 bases and J 5 bases, leaving 18 bases between the germline ends. CDR1 is SGHAT, CDR2 FQNNGV, per germline. The CDR3 extends over 15 amino acids. As DNA, the CDR3 is TGTGCCAGCAGCAGCTTAGTGGGGACTACGTATGGCTACACCTTC. It encodes CASSSLVGTTYGYTF.

The genes are TRBV7-2 and TRBJ2-3, with unresolved D. Germline lookup yields CDR1 SGHTA and CDR2 FQGNSA. The CDR3 spans 13 residues. Trimming removed 6 bases from V and 4 bases from J, with 11 bases in between. CDR3 protein: CASSPKYADTQYF. The CDR3, as DNA: TGTGCCAGCAGTCCGAAGTACGCAGATACGCAGTATTTT.

The V and J genes are TRBV18 and TRBJ1-1, with D uncertain. Trimming left V 3 bases short and J 1 base short, with 9 bases between. This CDR3 spans 14 amino acids. Germline V gene lookup returns CDR1 KGHSH and CDR2 LQKENI. The CDR3 here is CASSPVTRNTEAFF. The CDR3 DNA follows: TGTGCCAGCTCACCGGTTACCCGGAACACTGAAGCTTTCTTT. The full variable domain, completed using reference TRBV18 and TRBJ1-1, is NAGVMQNPRHLVRRRGQEARLRCSPMKGHSHVYWYRQLPEEGLKFMVYLQKENIIDESGMPKERFSAEFPKEGPSILRIQQVVRGDSAAYFCASSPVTRNTEAFFGQGTRLTVV.

The genes are TRBV3-1 (or the pseudogene TRBV3-2) and TRBJ2-7; TRBD2 matches 7 bases. V lost 0 bases, J lost 6 bases, and 14 bases stayed unmatched. The CDR3 is 17 amino acids. Germline V gene sequence: CDR1 LGHDT, CDR2 YNNKEL (reference sequence). The CDR3 sequence is CASSQDPILAGAGEQYF. The CDR3 DNA sequence: TGTGCCAGCAGCCAAGATCCAATTTTGGCGGGAGCGGGCGAGCAGTACTTC.

The chain uses TRBV18 and TRBJ2-7; 11 nucleotides agree with TRBD1. V lost 3 bases to trimming and J lost 4 bases; unmatched junction nucleotides: 5. There are 15 residues in the CDR3. Germline V gives CDR1 KGHSH, CDR2 LQKENI. CDR3 protein: CASSPRDRGKYEQYF. CDR3 DNA: TGTGCCAGCTCACCCCGGGACAGGGGGAAGTACGAGCAGTACTTC.

This chain uses TRBV12-3 or TRBV12-4 with TRBJ2-7; 8 bases line up with TRBD1. CDR3 length: 12 residues. V lost 9 bases to trimming and J lost 0 bases; unmatched junction nucleotides: 1. CDR3 coding DNA: TGTGCCAGTACAGGGGGCTCCTACGAGCAGTACTTC. It yields the protein CASTGGSYEQYF.

This clone was observed a handful of times. CDR3 in amino acids: CASSPARGINSNQPQHF. CDR3 coding DNA: TGTGCCAGTAGCCCCGCCCGTGGGATTAATAGCAATCAGCCCCAGCATTTT. The chain joins TRBV19 to TRBJ1-5, with D unclear. Germline-derived CDR1 and CDR2 are LNHDA and SQIVND (reference sequence). V dropped 6 bases and J dropped 0 bases, with 18 bases sitting between them. The CDR3 runs 17 residues.

This rearrangement joins TRBV11-2 to TRBJ2-2, with 12 positions matching TRBD2. Looked up from germline, CDR1 is SGHAT and CDR2 is FQNNGV. V shed 4 bases, J shed 7 bases, and the junction held 16 bases outside the gene matches. CDR3 length equals 19 residues. Written as DNA, the CDR3 is TGTGCCAGCAGCTCGATCGAACTTGGGACTAGCGGGTCTGACGGGGAGCTGTTTTTT. Its translation: CASSSIELGTSGSDGELFF. Filled out from reference TRBV11-2 and TRBJ2-2, the complete variable domain reads EAGVAQSPRYKIIEKRQSVAFWCNPISGHATLYWYQQILGQGPKLLIQFQNNGVVDDSQLPKDRFSAERLKGVDSTLKIQPAKLEDSAVYLCASSSIELGTSGSDGELFFGEGSRLTVL.

The chain is built from TRBV19 and TRBJ1-6; D not resolved. V dropped 2 bases and J dropped 0 bases, with 8 bases sitting between them. This CDR3 region has 16 residues. The germline V gene has CDR1 LNHDA and CDR2 SQIVND (reference sequence). The CDR3 region has the DNA TGTGCCAGTAGTATAACGGGGAGCTCCTATAATTCACCCCTCCACTTT. The encoded protein is CASSITGSSYNSPLHF.

This chain links TRBV2 with TRBJ2-7; the match to TRBD1 covers 7 bases. The trim removed 6 bases at V and 3 bases at J, leaving 5 bases unmatched. This CDR3 has 13 amino acids. In germline, CDR1 is SNHLY, CDR2 FYNNEI. The CDR3 here is CASSTGQIYEQYF. The CDR3 coding sequence is TGTGCCAGCAGCACGGGACAGATCTACGAGCAGTACTTC.

This sequence joins TRBV30 and TRBJ1-1; TRBD1 might be the D (5 bases). V was pared by 2 bases and J by 1 base, with 14 bases between. The CDR3 spans 15 residues. The germline V gene encodes CDR1 GTSNPN and CDR2 SVGIG (reference sequence). The CDR3 reads CAWSPDIPANTEAFF. As DNA, the CDR3 is TGTGCCTGGAGTCCGGACATCCCCGCGAACACTGAAGCTTTCTTT.